These 15 T cell receptor beta chains came from one sample sequenced in a study of shared clonotypes between healthy human individuals. This table comes from immunoSEQ multiplex PCR, and its TCRdb copy is limited to in-frame clones, with some not included. Among around 430,000 clones, 79% were seen once, and the ten largest hold less than 15%. What was sequenced was PBMCs. Receptors were obtained from a woman in her thirties or forties in good health. Some clones in this sample may be carry-over from other donors' samples.

The rearrangement joins TRBV5-4 to TRBJ1-4, with 10 bases matching TRBD1. This CDR3 region has 15 residues. Germline V gene data show CDR1 as SGHNT and CDR2 as YYREEE (reference sequence). V gave up 2 bases and J gave up 8 bases; unmatched junction bases: 6. This CDR3 is CASSFIGTGDEKLFF. Here the CDR3 DNA reads TGTGCCAGCAGCTTTATCGGGACAGGGGACGAAAAACTGTTTTTT.

This chain connects TRBV6-5 to TRBJ2-7, with 9 bases identical to TRBD2. The CDR3 consists of 15 residues. With 5 bases clipped from V and 0 bases from J, the junction kept 5 bases outside the gene matches. The V gene's germline CDR1 is MNHEY and CDR2 SVGAGI. The CDR3 protein is CASSMTSGNSYEQYF. CDR3 DNA sequence: TGTGCCAGCAGTATGACTAGCGGTAACTCCTACGAGCAGTACTTC.

The chain is built from TRBV18 and TRBJ1-2; D is unclear. The CDR3 runs to 17 residues. The germline gives CDR1 KGHSH, CDR2 LQKENI. V lost 0 bases and J 5 bases, leaving 19 bases between the germline ends. CDR3: CASSPPNVSPSRYGYTF. CDR3 DNA: TGTGCCAGCTCACCACCGAACGTCAGTCCATCTCGGTATGGCTACACCTTC.

The V gene is TRBV11-2, the J gene TRBJ2-5, with 7 nucleotides matching TRBD1. This CDR3 has 13 amino acids. The junction had 2 bases not matched to a gene; V was cut back by 3 bases and J by 4 bases. Germline V gene lookup returns CDR1 SGHAT and CDR2 FQNNGV. The CDR3 DNA reads as TGTGCCAGCAGCTTGGACAGGTCAGAGACCCAGTACTTC. Translated: CASSLDRSETQYF. The whole variable domain, remainder taken from reference TRBV11-2 and TRBJ2-5, is EAGVAQSPRYKIIEKRQSVAFWCNPISGHATLYWYQQILGQGPKLLIQFQNNGVVDDSQLPKDRFSAERLKGVDSTLKIQPAKLEDSAVYLCASSLDRSETQYFGPGTRLLVL.

The chain has TRBV7-2 and TRBJ2-2; unclear D gene. Trimming removed 5 bases from V and 0 bases from J, with 13 bases in between. This CDR3 has 16 amino acids. Germline V CDR1 and CDR2: SGHTA, FQGNSA. Here the CDR3 reads CASSIRPTANTGELFF. CDR3 DNA: TGTGCCAGCAGCATTCGGCCGACGGCGAACACCGGGGAGCTGTTTTTT. Full variable domain (outside the CDR3, taken from reference TRBV7-2 and TRBJ2-2): GAGVSQSPSNKVTEKGKDVELRCDPISGHTALYWYRQSLGQGLEFLIYFQGNSAPDKSGLPSDRFSAERTGGSVSTLTIQRTQQEDSAVYLCASSIRPTANTGELFFGEGSRLTVL.

The chain couples TRBV2 to TRBJ1-4; 7 bases are a match to TRBD1. With V trimmed by 3 bases and J by 7 bases, 8 bases remained unmatched. CDR1 SNHLY and CDR2 FYNNEI come from the germline V gene. The CDR3 consists of 15 residues. CDR3 protein: CASSDRGGSGEKLFF. CDR3 coding DNA: TGTGCCAGCAGTGATCGAGGGGGCTCGGGTGAAAAACTGTTTTTT.

The genes are TRBV11-2 and TRBJ2-4, with D maybe TRBD2 (6 bases). The germline V gene encodes CDR1 SGHAT and CDR2 FQNNGV. CDR3 length: 15 residues. Trimming left V 3 bases short and J 11 bases short, with 20 bases between. For the CDR3, the DNA is TGTGCCAGCAGCTTCCTAGTGGTTAGCGGCAACTTTCAGTACTTC. Translated, it gives CASSFLVVSGNFQYF. Drawing the rest from reference TRBV11-2 and TRBJ2-4, the complete variable domain is EAGVAQSPRYKIIEKRQSVAFWCNPISGHATLYWYQQILGQGPKLLIQFQNNGVVDDSQLPKDRFSAERLKGVDSTLKIQPAKLEDSAVYLCASSFLVVSGNFQYFGAGTRLSVL.

V usage is TRBV9 and J usage is TRBJ2-2, with D possibly being TRBD1 or TRBD2 (5 bases each). V lost 2 bases, J lost 5 bases, and 16 bases lay in between. CDR1 is SGDLS, CDR2 YYNGEE, per germline. CDR3 length: 16 residues. The CDR3 DNA sequence: TGTGCCAGCAGCGTCCGGGACGGAATATCGACCGGGGAGCTGTTTTTT. Protein: CASSVRDGISTGELFF.

The V and J genes are TRBV7-3 and TRBJ2-1, with D perhaps matching TRBD2 (5 bases). Germline V gene data show CDR1 as SGHTA and CDR2 as FQGTGA. The length of the CDR3 is 14 residues. Trimming pared 5 bases from V and 2 bases from J, leaving 10 bases between. Here the CDR3 reads CASSPAGTYNEQFF. The CDR3 DNA follows: TGTGCCAGCAGCCCGGCGGGTACCTACAATGAGCAGTTCTTC.

The rearrangement links TRBV7-9 to TRBJ1-2; D remains ambiguous. Germline values: CDR1 SEHNR, CDR2 FQNEAQ (reference sequence). The CDR3 runs to 13 residues. V was trimmed by 7 bases and J by 7 bases, leaving 16 bases between them. The CDR3 sequence: CASTTEGPGGYTF. CDR3 nucleotides: TGTGCCAGCACCACCGAAGGACCTGGTGGCTACACCTTC.

In the case of this clone: A clone one base away is much larger, so this may be a read error. CDR3 protein: CASSQGLAGPTDTQYF. CDR3 nucleotides: TGTGCCAGCAGCCAAGGACTAGCGGGACCCACAGATACGCAGTATTTT. This rearrangement joins TRBV14 to TRBJ2-3; TRBD2 aligns across 11 bases. The CDR3 contains 16 residues. The V and J ends lost 1 base and 2 bases, in that order; junction bases with no gene match: 2. The germline CDR1 and CDR2 sequences are SGHDN and FVKESK.

This chain links TRBV7-2 with TRBJ2-7, with 7 bases aligning to TRBD2. CDR1 is SGHTA, CDR2 FQGNSA, per germline. The V gene end was trimmed by 6 bases and the J gene end by 0 bases; junction bases not matched to a gene: 11. CDR3 size: 16 residues. In DNA form, the CDR3 reads TGTGCCAGCAGGGCTTTTCACAGCGGGGCCTCCTACGAGCAGTACTTC. It translates to CASRAFHSGASYEQYF.

J is TRBJ2-6 and V is TRBV6-5; D uncertain. CDR3 size: 13 residues. V was clipped by 6 bases and J by 2 bases, with 5 bases between them. Germline values: CDR1 MNHEY, CDR2 SVGAGI. In nucleotides, the CDR3 is TGTGCCAGCAGGAGTCCTGGGGCCAACGTCCTGACTTTC. It specifies CASRSPGANVLTF.

The chain uses TRBV4-2 and TRBJ2-7; 9 bases agree with TRBD2. This CDR3 region has 16 residues. The V gene's germline CDR1 is LGHNA and CDR2 YNFKEQ. V dropped 1 base and J dropped 6; count of bases not matched to a gene: 10. The DNA for the CDR3 is TGTGCCAGCAGCCAAGTCGGGGGGCGGGAGGGCCTCGAGCAGTACTTC. This sequence encodes CASSQVGGREGLEQYF.

The V and J genes are TRBV7-2 and TRBJ2-3, with D possibly being TRBD2 (6 bases). The germline V gene has CDR1 SGHTA and CDR2 FQGNSA. The V end was cut by 5 bases, the J end by 8 bases, with 26 bases between. The CDR3 runs 17 residues. In nucleotides, the CDR3 is TGTGCCAGCAGCACCAGAACGGGACTCGGAATAGGTGCTACGCAGTATTTT. It specifies CASSTRTGLGIGATQYF.